This TCR beta chain originates from a study of shared clonotypes between healthy human individuals. Profiling relied on immunoSEQ multiplex PCR, and the TCRdb table lists in-frame clones only, not all of them. The data show millions of clones, just over 90% seen once. V lost 6 bases and J 2 bases, leaving 18 bases between the germline ends. Germline values: CDR1 SGHNT, CDR2 YYREEE (reference sequence). The CDR3 sequence is 15 residues long. This TCR was sampled from a man between 18 and 35 years old in good health. The specimen sequenced was naive CD4+ T cells sorted from blood. Subset: CD45RA+ positively selected. The chain joins TRBV5-4 to TRBJ2-7; no definite D call. DNA for the CDR3: TGTGCCAGCACAACTACGAAAGGGAACACCTACGAGCAGTACTTC. Its protein is CASTTTKGNTYEQYF. Complete variable domain (other parts from reference TRBV5-4 and TRBJ2-7): ETGVTQSPTHLIKTRGQQVTLRCSSQSGHNTVSWYQQALGQGPQFIFQYYREEENGRGNFPPRFSGLQFPNYSSELNVNALELDDSALYLCASTTTKGNTYEQYFGPGTRLTVT.